The T cell receptor (beta chain) described here comes from a study of cytomegalovirus exposure and HLA in healthy donors. Use of 60 Vbeta and 13 Jbeta primers characterized the PCR. Study processing details: A later analysis counted some 87 million unique TCR beta chains, 9.5 million to 12 million shared. This table comes from immunoSEQ multiplex PCR, and its TCRdb copy is limited to in-frame clones, with some not included. That table is the source of V, J and clone size, and D and trimming were worked out from the DNA. Here the sample spans 100,000 to 150,000 clones, more than 15% being singletons. This clone was seen more than once but under ten times. Its antigen is as yet unknown. Study conclusions and caveats: As was reported, the HLA-A and HLA-B alleles of most subjects were accurately predicted from TCR beta sequences.

The ends lost 4 bases at V and 1 base at J; junction bases unmatched: 3. The CDR3 length is 15 residues. CDR1 and CDR2 from the germline V gene are SGHRS and YFSETQ. The TCR comes from a female donor in good health and CMV-seropositive. The sample consisted of PBMCs. The V gene is TRBV5-1, the J gene TRBJ2-2; 8 nucleotides line up with TRBD1. CDR3 loop: CASSLDRVNTGELFF. The CDR3 bases are TGCGCCAGCAGCCTGGACAGGGTGAACACCGGGGAGCTGTTTTTT.